These T cell receptor beta chains were read from a single sample in a study of beta chain features in type 1 diabetes. The assay was immunoSEQ multiplex PCR, and TCRdb's table has in-frame clones only and misses some. This sample has about 370,000 clones; 8.5% to 10% occur once, and the top ten carry 0.6%. The sequenced sample was central memory CD4+ T cells from blood. The receptors come from a man aged 25-40 years with type 1 diabetes. The CDR3 runs from the conserved cysteine through the conserved F or W. Fields, in order: D gene, V gene, clone size, J gene, CDR3 protein, CDR3 DNA. D genes are given only for firm matches. A clone size is listed for some rows: how often the clone was seen (once, few, many), or a class if it is expanded.

TRBD2	TRBV7-7	few	TRBJ2-1	CASSLVPRTPTSGTNEQFF	TGTGCTAGCAGCTTAGTGCCCCGTACCCCGACTAGCGGGACCAATGAGCAGTTCTTC
TRBD1	TRBV4-3	few	TRBJ2-7	CASSQDTGTGSEQYF	TGCGCCAGCAGCCAAGACACCGGGACAGGCAGCGAGCAGTACTTC
.	TRBV28	.	TRBJ1-2	CASSFPALYGYTF	TGTGCCAGCAGTTTCCCAGCCTTATATGGCTACACCTTC
.	TRBV7-2	few	TRBJ2-3	CASSLDLAADTQYF	TGTGCCAGCAGCTTAGATCTCGCCGCAGATACGCAGTATTTT
TRBD2	TRBV7-2	many	TRBJ2-7	CASSLAVIAGSYEQYF	TGTGCCAGCAGCTTAGCGGTGATAGCGGGGTCCTACGAGCAGTACTTC
.	TRBV6-5	.	TRBJ1-5	CASSLTPEQPQHF	TGTGCCAGCAGCTTGACTCCCGAGCAGCCCCAGCATTTT
.	TRBV6-5	.	TRBJ2-1	CASSPNEQFF	TGTGCCAGTAGTCCTAATGAGCAGTTCTTC
TRBD2	TRBV4-1	.	TRBJ2-7	CASRSLTSGRPRDEQYF	TGCGCCAGCCGATCTTTGACTAGCGGGCGACCACGGGACGAGCAGTACTTC
.	TRBV5-1	.	TRBJ2-5	CASSLGQGLRETQYF	TGCGCCAGCAGCTTGGGACAGGGACTAAGAGAGACCCAGTACTTC
TRBD2	TRBV28	.	TRBJ2-2	CASETSGRRGTGELFF	TGTGCCAGTGAGACTAGCGGGAGAAGAGGGACCGGGGAGCTGTTTTTT
TRBD1	TRBV7-2	many	TRBJ2-1	CASSLVQGEKFF	TGTGCCAGCAGCTTAGTTCAGGGGGAGAAGTTCTTC
TRBD1	TRBV9	.	TRBJ2-2	CASSLLPGQGAAGELFF	TGTGCCAGCAGCCTTCTTCCGGGACAGGGGGCGGCCGGGGAGCTGTTTTTT
.	TRBV7-9	.	TRBJ1-1	CASSIGTQPAFF	TGTGCCAGCAGCATAGGAACTCAGCCAGCTTTCTTT
.	TRBV6-5	few	TRBJ2-7	CASSGSDRGLYEQYF	TGTGCCAGCAGTGGATCCGACCGTGGCCTCTACGAGCAGTACTTC
TRBD1	TRBV29-1	few	TRBJ1-1	CTSGGRNEAFF	TGCACCTCAGGGGGACGGAACGAAGCTTTCTTT
.	TRBV7-9	few	TRBJ2-5	CASSWRDSGETQYF	TGTGCCAGCAGCTGGCGGGACAGCGGGGAGACCCAGTACTTC
TRBD1	TRBV18	many	TRBJ1-1	CASSPGQIEDTEAFF	TGTGCCAGCTCACCGGGACAGATTGAAGACACTGAAGCTTTCTTT
TRBD2	TRBV7-2	few	TRBJ2-1	CASSSFPGLDGYNEQFF	TGTGCCAGCAGCTCCTTCCCCGGACTAGACGGCTACAATGAGCAGTTCTTC
.	TRBV19	.	TRBJ2-2	CASSIKRFNTGELFF	TGTGCCAGTAGTATAAAACGATTTAACACCGGGGAGCTGTTTTTT
.	TRBV5-1	.	TRBJ2-5	CASAFGSPMETQYF	TGCGCCAGCGCTTTTGGATCCCCTATGGAGACCCAGTACTTC
.	TRBV19	.	TRBJ1-5	CVSSIAGNQPQHF	TGTGTCAGTAGTATAGCTGGGAATCAGCCCCAGCATTTT
TRBD1	TRBV9	once	TRBJ1-1	CASSRQGSTLNTEAFF	TGTGCCAGCAGTCGACAGGGGTCTACATTGAACACTGAAGCTTTCTTT
TRBD1	TRBV7-8	.	TRBJ2-1	CASSFTGQGVSNEQFF	TGTGCCAGCAGCTTTACGGGACAGGGGGTCTCCAATGAGCAGTTCTTC
TRBD1	TRBV5-6	.	TRBJ2-2	CASSTPGQGTGELFF	TGTGCCAGCAGTACACCGGGACAGGGCACCGGGGAGCTGTTTTTT
TRBD2	TRBV10-3	few	TRBJ2-3	CATTSGQSTDTQYF	TGTGCCACCACTAGCGGGCAAAGCACAGATACGCAGTATTTT
TRBD2	TRBV7-2	few	TRBJ2-7	CASSFSSGSYEQYF	TGTGCCAGCAGCTTCTCTAGCGGATCCTACGAGCAGTACTTC
TRBD2	TRBV11-2	few	TRBJ2-7	CASIKPASGSYEQYF	TGTGCCAGCATCAAGCCTGCGAGCGGGAGCTACGAGCAGTACTTC
.	TRBV9	.	TRBJ2-3	CASSHGGDTQYF	TGTGCCAGCAGCCATGGAGGTGATACGCAGTATTTT
TRBD1	TRBV2	.	TRBJ2-5	CASSPDRKETQYF	TGTGCCAGCAGTCCGGACAGGAAAGAGACCCAGTACTTC
.	TRBV7-9	.	TRBJ1-1	CASSLEMEGSLAFF	TGTGCCAGCAGCTTAGAAATGGAGGGATCCCTAGCTTTCTTT
.	TRBV10-3	.	TRBJ1-2	CAISGRADIYGYTF	TGTGCCATCAGTGGGCGCGCGGACATCTATGGCTACACCTTC
.	TRBV2	many	TRBJ1-3	CASSDRGNTIYF	TGTGCCAGCAGTGACAGGGGAAACACCATATATTTT
.	TRBV5-1	.	TRBJ1-4	CASSLGSTANEKLFF	TGCGCCAGCAGCTTAGGATCGACGGCAAATGAAAAACTGTTTTTT
.	TRBV7-9	.	TRBJ2-7	CASSLPRGEQYF	TGTGCCAGCAGCCTTCCGAGGGGCGAGCAGTACTTC
.	TRBV6-5	.	TRBJ2-1	CASSYSNRVNNEQFF	TGTGCCAGCAGTTACTCGAACAGGGTCAACAATGAGCAGTTCTTC
.	TRBV5-1	few	TRBJ2-1	CASSLILAVNSYNEQFF	TGCGCCAGCAGCTTAATTTTAGCGGTAAACTCCTACAATGAGCAGTTCTTC
.	TRBV27	few	TRBJ2-7	CATSDQGIKQYF	TGTGCCACCAGTGACCAGGGGATCAAGCAGTACTTC
.	TRBV28	.	TRBJ2-7	CASSPPQGLFSYEQYF	TGTGCCAGCAGCCCACCCCAGGGGCTCTTCTCCTACGAGCAGTACTTC
.	TRBV5-1	.	TRBJ2-1	CASSLGANYNEQFF	TGCGCCAGCAGCTTGGGGGCTAACTACAATGAGCAGTTCTTC
.	TRBV4-3	.	TRBJ2-5	CASSQGGQLFGETQYF	TGCGCCAGCAGCCAAGGAGGACAGCTTTTTGGAGAGACCCAGTACTTC
.	TRBV7-2	few	TRBJ2-3	CASSGESGDTQYF	TGTGCCAGCAGTGGGGAGTCGGGAGATACGCAGTATTTT
TRBD2	TRBV6-5	.	TRBJ2-5	CASSIGTSGSETQYF	TGTGCCAGCAGTATTGGGACTAGCGGGAGTGAGACCCAGTACTTC
TRBD2	TRBV10-3	many	TRBJ2-1	CAISPGPTGGNEQFF	TGTGCCATCAGTCCGGGACCCACGGGAGGCAATGAGCAGTTCTTC
TRBD1	TRBV29-1	few	TRBJ2-7	CSVGLGGTGASEQYF	TGCAGCGTTGGATTAGGCGGAACAGGGGCATCCGAGCAGTACTTC
TRBD1	TRBV19	many	TRBJ2-4	CASSTGRTGRNIQYF	TGTGCCAGTAGTACTGGGAGGACAGGGAGAAACATTCAGTACTTC
TRBD1	TRBV7-9	.	TRBJ1-4	CASSPRQGADEKLFF	TGTGCCAGCAGCCCTAGACAGGGGGCTGATGAAAAACTGTTTTTT
TRBD1	TRBV25-1	.	TRBJ1-3	CASSEGRTGPGNTIYF	TGTGCCAGCAGTGAGGGTCGGACAGGTCCTGGAAACACCATATATTTT
.	TRBV28	.	TRBJ1-4	CASRESGVPEKLFF	TGTGCCAGCAGGGAGAGCGGGGTTCCTGAAAAACTGTTTTTT
.	TRBV5-1	many	TRBJ2-1	CASSLVPQSTNEQFF	TGCGCCAGCAGCTTGGTTCCGCAAAGTACGAATGAGCAGTTCTTC
TRBD2	TRBV4-1	.	TRBJ2-2	CASSPMREGNTGELFF	TGCGCCAGCAGCCCAATGCGGGAGGGGAACACCGGGGAGCTGTTTTTT
.	TRBV6-1	few	TRBJ1-5	CASSTVDNQPQHF	TGTGCCAGCAGCACAGTAGACAATCAGCCCCAGCATTTT
TRBD1	TRBV5-6	.	TRBJ2-7	CASSLGDPGTVTYEQYF	TGTGCCAGCAGCTTAGGAGACCCCGGGACAGTCACCTACGAGCAGTACTTC
.	TRBV10-3	few	TRBJ1-1	CAISEATGPNTEAFF	TGTGCCATCAGTGAGGCTACTGGGCCGAACACTGAAGCTTTCTTT
TRBD1	TRBV19	.	TRBJ1-5	CASRRDSQGNQPQHF	TGTGCCAGTAGACGGGACAGCCAGGGGAATCAGCCCCAGCATTTT